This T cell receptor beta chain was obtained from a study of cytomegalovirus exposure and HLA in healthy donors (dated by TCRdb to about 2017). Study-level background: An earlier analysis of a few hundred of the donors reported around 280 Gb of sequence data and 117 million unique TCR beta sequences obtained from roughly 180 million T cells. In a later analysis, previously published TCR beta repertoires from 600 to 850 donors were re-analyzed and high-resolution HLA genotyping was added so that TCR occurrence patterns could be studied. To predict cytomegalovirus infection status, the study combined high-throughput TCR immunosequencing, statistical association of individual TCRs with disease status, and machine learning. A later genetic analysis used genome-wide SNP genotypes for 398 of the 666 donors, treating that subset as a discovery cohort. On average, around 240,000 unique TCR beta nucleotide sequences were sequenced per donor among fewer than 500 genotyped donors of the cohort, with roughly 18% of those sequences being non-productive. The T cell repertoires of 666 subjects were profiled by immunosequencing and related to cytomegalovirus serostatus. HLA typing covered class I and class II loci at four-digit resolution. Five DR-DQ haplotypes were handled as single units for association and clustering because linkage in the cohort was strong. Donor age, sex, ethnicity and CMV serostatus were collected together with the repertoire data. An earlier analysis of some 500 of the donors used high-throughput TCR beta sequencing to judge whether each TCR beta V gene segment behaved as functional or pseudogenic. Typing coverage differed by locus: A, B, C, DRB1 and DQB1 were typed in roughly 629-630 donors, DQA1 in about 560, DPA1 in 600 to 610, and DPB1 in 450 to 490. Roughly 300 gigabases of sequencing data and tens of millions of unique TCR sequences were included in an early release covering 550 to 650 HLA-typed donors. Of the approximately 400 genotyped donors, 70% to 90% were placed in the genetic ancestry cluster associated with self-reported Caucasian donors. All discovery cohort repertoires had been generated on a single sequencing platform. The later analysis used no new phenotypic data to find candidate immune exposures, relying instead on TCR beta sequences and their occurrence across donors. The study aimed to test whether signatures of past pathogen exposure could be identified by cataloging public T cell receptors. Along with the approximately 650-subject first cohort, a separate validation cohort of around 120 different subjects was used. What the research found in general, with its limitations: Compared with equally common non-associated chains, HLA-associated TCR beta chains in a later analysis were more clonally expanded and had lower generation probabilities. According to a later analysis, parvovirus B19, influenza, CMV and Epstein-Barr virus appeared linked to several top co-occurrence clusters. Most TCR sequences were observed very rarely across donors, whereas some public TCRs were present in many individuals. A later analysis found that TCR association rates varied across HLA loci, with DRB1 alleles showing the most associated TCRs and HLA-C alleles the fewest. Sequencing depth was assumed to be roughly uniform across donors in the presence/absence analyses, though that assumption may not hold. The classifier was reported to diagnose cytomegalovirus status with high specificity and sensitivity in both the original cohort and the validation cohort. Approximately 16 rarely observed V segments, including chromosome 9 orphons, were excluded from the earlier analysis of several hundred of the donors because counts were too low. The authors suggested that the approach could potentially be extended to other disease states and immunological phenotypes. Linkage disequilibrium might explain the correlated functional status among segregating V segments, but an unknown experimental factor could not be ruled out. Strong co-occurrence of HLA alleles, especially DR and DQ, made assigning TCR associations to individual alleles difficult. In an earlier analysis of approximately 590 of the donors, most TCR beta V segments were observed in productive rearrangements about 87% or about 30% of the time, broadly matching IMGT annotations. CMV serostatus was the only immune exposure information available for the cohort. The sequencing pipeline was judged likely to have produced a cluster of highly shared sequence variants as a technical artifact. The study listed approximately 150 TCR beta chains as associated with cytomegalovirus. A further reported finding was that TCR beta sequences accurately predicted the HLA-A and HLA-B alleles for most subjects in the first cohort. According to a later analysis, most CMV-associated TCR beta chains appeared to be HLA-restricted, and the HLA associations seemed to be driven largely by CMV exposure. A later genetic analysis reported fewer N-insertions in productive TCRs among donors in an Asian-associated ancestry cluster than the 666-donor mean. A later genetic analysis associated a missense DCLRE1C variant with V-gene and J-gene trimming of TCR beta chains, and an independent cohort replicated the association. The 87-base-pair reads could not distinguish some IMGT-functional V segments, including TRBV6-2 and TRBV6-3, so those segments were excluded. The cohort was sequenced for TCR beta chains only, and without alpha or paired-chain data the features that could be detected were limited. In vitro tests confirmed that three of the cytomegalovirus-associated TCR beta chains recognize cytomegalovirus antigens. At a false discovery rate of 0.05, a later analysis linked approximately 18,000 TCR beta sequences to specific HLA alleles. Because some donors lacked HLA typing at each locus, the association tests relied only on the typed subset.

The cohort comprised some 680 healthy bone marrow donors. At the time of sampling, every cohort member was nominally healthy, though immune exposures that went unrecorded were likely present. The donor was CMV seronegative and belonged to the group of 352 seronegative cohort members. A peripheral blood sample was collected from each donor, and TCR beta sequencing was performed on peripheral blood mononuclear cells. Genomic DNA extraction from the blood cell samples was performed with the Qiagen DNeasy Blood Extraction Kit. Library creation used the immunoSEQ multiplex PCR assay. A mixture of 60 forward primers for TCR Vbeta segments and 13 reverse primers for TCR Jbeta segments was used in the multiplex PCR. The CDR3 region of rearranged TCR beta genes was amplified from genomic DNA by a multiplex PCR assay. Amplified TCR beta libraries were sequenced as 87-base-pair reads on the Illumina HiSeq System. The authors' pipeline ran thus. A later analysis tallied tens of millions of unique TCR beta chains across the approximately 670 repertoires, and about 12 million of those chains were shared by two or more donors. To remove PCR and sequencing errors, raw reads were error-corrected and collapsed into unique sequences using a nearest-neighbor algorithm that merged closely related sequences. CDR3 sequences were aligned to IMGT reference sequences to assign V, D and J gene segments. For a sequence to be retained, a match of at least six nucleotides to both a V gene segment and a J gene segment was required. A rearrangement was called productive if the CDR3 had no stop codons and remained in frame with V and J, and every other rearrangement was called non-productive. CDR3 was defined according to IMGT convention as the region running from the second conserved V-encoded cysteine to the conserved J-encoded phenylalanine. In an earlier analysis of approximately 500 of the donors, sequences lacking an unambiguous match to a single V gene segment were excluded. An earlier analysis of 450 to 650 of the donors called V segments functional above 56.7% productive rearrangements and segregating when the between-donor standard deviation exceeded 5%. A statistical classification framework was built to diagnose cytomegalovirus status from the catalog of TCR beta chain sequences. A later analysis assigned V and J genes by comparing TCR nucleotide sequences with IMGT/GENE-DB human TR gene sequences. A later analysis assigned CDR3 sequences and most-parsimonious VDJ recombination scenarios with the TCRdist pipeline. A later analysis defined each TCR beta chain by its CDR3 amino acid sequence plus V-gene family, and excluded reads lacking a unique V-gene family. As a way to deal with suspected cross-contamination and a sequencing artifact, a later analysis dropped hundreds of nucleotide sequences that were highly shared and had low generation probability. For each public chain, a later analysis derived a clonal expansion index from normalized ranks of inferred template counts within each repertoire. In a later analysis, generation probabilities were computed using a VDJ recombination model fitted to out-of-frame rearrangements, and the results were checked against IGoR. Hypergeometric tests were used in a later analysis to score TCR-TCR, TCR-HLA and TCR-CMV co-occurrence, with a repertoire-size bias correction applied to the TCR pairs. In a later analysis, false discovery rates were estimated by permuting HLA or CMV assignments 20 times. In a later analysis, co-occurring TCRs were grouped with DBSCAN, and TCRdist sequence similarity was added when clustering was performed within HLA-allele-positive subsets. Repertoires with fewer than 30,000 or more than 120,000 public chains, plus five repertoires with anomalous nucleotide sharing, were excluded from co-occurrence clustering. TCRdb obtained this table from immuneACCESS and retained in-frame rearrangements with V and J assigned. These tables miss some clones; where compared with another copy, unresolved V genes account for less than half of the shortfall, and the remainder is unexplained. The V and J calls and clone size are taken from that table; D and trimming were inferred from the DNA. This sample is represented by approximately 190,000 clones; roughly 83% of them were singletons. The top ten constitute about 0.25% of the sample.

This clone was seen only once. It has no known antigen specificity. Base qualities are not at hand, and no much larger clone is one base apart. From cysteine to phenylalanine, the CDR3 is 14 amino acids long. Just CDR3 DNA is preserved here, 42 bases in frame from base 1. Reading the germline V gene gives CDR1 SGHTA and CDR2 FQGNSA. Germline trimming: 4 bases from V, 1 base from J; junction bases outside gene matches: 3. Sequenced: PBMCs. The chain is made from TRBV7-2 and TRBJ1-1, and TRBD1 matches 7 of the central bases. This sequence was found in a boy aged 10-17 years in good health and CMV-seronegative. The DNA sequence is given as TGTGCCAGCAGCTCACAGGGGCGGAACACTGAAGCTTTCTTT. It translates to CASSSQGRNTEAFF.